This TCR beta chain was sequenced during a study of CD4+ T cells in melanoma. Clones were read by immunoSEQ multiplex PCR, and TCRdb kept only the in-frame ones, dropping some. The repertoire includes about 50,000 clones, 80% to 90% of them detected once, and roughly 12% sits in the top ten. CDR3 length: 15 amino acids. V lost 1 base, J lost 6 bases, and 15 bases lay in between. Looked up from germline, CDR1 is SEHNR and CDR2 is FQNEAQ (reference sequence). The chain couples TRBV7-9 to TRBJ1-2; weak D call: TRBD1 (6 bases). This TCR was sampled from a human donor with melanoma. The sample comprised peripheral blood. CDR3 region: CASSLGVGALDGYTF. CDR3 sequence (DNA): TGTGCCAGCAGCTTAGGTGTGGGGGCGCTAGATGGCTACACCTTC.